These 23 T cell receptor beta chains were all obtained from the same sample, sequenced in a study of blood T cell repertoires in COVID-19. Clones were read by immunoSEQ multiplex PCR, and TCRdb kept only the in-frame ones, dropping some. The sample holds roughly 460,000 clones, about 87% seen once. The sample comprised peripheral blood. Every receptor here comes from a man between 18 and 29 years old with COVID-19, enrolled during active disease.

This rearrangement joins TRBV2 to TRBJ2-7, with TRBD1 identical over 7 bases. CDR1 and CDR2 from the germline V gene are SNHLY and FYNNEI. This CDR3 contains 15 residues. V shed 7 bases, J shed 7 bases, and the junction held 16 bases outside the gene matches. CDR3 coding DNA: TGTGCCAGCACTCCAATGACAGGGTCCTACGCTGAGCAGTACTTC. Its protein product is CASTPMTGSYAEQYF. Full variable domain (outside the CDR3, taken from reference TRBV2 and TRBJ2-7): EPEVTQTPSHQVTQMGQEVILRCVPISNHLYFYWYRQILGQKVEFLVSFYNNEISEKSEIFDDQFSVERPDGSNFTLKIRSTKLEDSAMYFCASTPMTGSYAEQYFGPGTRLTVT.

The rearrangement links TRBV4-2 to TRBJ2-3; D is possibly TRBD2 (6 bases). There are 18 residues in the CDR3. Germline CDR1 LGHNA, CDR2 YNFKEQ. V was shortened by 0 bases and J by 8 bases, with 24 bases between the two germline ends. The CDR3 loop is CASSQEARPSIGGSTQYF. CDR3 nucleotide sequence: TGTGCCAGCAGCCAAGAAGCGCGGCCTAGCATCGGGGGAAGTACGCAGTATTTT.

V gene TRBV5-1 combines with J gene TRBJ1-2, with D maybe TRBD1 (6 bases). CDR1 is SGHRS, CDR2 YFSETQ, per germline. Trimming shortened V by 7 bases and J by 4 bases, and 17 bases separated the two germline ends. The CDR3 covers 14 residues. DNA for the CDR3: TGCGCCAGCCACTCAGGGGTATCTGGCTATGGCTACACCTTC. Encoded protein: CASHSGVSGYGYTF. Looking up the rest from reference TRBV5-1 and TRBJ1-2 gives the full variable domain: KAGVTQTPRYLIKTRGQQVTLSCSPISGHRSVSWYQQTPGQGLQFLFEYFSETQRNKGNFPGRFSGRQFSNSRSEMNVSTLELGDSALYLCASHSGVSGYGYTFGSGTRLTVV.

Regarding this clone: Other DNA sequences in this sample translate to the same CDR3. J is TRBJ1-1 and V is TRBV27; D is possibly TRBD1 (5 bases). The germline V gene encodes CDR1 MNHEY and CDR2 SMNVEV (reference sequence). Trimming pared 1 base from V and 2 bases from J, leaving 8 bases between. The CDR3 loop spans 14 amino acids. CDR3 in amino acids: CASSLLQGNTEAFF. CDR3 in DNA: TGTGCCAGCAGTTTATTGCAGGGAAACACTGAAGCTTTCTTT.

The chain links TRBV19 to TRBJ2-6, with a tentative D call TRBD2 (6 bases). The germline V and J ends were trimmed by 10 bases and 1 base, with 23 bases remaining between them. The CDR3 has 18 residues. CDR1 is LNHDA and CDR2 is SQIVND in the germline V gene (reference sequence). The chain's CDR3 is CATSSRVAGLSGANVLTF. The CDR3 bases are TGTGCCACCTCGTCGAGAGTCGCGGGACTTTCTGGGGCCAACGTCCTGACTTTC.

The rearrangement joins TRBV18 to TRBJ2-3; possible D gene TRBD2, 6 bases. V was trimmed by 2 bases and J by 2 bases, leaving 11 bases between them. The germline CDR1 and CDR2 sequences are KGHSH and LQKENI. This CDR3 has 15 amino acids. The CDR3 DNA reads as TGTGCCAGCTCACCAATGGGAGGCAACACAGATACGCAGTATTTT. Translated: CASSPMGGNTDTQYF.

The CDR3 bases are TGCAGCGTTGATGGACTAGCGGGGGGGCTAGGTCCAGATACGCAGTATTTT. This sequence encodes CSVDGLAGGLGPDTQYF. The rearrangement uses TRBV29-1 and TRBJ2-3, with 15 bases identical to TRBD2. CDR3 size: 17 residues. Germline V gene data show CDR1 as SQVTM and CDR2 as ANQGSEA. Losses at the gene ends were 3 bases for V and 4 bases for J; bases not matched to a gene: 8.

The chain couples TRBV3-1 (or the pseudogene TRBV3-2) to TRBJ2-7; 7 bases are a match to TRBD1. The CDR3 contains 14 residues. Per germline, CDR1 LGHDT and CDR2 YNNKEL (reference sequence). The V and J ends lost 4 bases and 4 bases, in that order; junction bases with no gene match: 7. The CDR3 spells CASSRDRDGYEQYF. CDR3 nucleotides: TGTGCCAGCAGCCGCGACAGGGACGGTTACGAGCAGTACTTC.

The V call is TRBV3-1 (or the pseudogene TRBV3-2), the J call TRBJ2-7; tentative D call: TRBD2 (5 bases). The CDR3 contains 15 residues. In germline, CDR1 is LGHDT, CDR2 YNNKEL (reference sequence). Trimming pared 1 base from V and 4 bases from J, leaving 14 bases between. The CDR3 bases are TGTGCCAGCAGCCAAGGCTCGGGGAATGCGTACGAGCAGTACTTC. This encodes CASSQGSGNAYEQYF.

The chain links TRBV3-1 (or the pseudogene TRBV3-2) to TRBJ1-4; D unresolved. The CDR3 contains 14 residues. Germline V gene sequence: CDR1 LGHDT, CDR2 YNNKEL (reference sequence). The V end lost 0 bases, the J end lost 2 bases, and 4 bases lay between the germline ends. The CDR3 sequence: CASSQDRTNEKLFF. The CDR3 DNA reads TGTGCCAGCAGCCAAGACAGGACTAATGAAAAACTGTTTTTT.

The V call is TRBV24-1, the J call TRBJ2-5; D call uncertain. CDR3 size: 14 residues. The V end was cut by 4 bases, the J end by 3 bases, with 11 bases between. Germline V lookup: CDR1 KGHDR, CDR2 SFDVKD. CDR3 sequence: CATSDPEGEETQYF. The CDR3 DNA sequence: TGTGCCACCAGTGACCCCGAAGGAGAAGAGACCCAGTACTTC.

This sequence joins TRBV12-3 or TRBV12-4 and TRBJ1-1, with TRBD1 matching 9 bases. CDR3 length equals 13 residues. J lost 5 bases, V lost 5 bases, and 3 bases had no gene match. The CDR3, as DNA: TGTGCCAGCAGTCGAGGACAGGGGACTGAAGCTTTCTTT. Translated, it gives CASSRGQGTEAFF.

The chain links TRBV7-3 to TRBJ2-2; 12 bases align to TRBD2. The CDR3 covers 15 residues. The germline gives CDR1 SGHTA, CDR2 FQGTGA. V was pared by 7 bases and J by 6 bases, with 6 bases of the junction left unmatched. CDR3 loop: CASTLTSGSPGELFF. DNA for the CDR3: TGTGCCAGCACCCTGACTAGCGGGAGTCCCGGGGAGCTGTTTTTT. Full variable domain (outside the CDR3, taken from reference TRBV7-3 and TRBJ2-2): GAGVSQTPSNKVTEKGKYVELRCDPISGHTALYWYRQSLGQGPEFLIYFQGTGAADDSGLPNDRFFAVRPEGSVSTLKIQRTERGDSAVYLCASTLTSGSPGELFFGEGSRLTVL.

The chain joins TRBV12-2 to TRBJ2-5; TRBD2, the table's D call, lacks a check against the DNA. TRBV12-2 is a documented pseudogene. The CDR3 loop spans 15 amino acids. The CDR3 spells CASRLATGGGETQYF. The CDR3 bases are TGTGCAAGTCGCTTAGCGACGGGGGGCGGCGAGACCCAGTACTTC.

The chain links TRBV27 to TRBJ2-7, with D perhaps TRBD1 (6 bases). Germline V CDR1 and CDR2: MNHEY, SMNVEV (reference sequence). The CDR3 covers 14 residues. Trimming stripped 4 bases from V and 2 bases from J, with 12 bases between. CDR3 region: CASSSRDTAYEQYF. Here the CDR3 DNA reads TGTGCCAGCAGTTCTCGGGACACCGCCTACGAGCAGTACTTC.

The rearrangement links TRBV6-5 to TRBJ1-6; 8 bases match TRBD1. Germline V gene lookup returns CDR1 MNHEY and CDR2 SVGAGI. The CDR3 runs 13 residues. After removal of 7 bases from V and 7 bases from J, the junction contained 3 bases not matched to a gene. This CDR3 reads CASTDRENSPLHF. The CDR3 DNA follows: TGTGCCAGCACGGACAGGGAAAATTCACCCCTCCACTTT.

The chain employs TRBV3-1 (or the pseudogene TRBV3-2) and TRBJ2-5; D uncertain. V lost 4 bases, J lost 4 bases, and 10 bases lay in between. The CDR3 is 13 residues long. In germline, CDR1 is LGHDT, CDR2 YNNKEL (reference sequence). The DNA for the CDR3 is TGTGCCAGCAGCCTCACGCTCGGAGAGACCCAGTACTTC. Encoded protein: CASSLTLGETQYF.

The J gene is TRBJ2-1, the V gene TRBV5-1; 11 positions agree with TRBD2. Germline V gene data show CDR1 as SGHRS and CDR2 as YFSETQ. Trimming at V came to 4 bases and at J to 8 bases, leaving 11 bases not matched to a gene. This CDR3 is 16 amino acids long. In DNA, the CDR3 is TGCGCCAGCAGCGGTGATAGCGGGAGGGCCGACGATGAGCAGTTCTTC. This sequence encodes CASSGDSGRADDEQFF.

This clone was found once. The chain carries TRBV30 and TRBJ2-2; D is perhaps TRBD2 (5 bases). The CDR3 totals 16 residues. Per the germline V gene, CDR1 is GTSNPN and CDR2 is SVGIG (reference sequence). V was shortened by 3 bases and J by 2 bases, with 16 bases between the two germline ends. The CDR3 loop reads CAWSYFPSSNTGELFF. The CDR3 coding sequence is TGTGCCTGGAGCTATTTTCCTAGCTCCAACACCGGGGAGCTGTTTTTT. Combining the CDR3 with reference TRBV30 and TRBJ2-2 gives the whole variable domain SQTIHQWPATLVQPVGSPLSLECTVEGTSNPNLYWYRQAAGRGLQLLFYSVGIGQISSEVPQNLSASRPQDRQFILSSKKLLLSDSGFYLCAWSYFPSSNTGELFFGEGSRLTVL.

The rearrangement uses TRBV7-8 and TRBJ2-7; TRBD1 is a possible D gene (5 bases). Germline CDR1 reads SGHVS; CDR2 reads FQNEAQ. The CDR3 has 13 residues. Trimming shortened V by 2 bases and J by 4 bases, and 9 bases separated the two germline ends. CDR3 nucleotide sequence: TGTGCCAGCAGCTTACAACAGGTTTACGAGCAGTACTTC. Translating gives CASSLQQVYEQYF.

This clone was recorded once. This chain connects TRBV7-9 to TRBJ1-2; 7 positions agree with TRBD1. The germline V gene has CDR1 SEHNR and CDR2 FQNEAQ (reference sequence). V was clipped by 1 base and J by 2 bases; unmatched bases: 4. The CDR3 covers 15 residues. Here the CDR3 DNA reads TGTGCCAGCAGCTTAGAGGGGACAGCAAACTATGGCTACACCTTC. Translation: CASSLEGTANYGYTF.

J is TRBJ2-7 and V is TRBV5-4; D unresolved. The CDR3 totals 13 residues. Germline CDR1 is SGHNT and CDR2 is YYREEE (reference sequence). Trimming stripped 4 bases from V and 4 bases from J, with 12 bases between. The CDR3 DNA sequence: TGTGCCAGCAGCGCCTTCGACACTTACGAGCAGTACTTC. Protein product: CASSAFDTYEQYF. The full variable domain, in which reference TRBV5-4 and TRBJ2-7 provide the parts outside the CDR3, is ETGVTQSPTHLIKTRGQQVTLRCSSQSGHNTVSWYQQALGQGPQFIFQYYREEENGRGNFPPRFSGLQFPNYSSELNVNALELDDSALYLCASSAFDTYEQYFGPGTRLTVT.

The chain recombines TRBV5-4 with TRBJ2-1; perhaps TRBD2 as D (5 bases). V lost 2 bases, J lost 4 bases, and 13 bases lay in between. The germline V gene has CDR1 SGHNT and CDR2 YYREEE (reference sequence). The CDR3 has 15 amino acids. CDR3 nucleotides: TGTGCCAGCAGCTTAAAGGGTACTAGTTACAATGAGCAGTTCTTC. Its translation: CASSLKGTSYNEQFF. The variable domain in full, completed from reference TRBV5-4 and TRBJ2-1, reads ETGVTQSPTHLIKTRGQQVTLRCSSQSGHNTVSWYQQALGQGPQFIFQYYREEENGRGNFPPRFSGLQFPNYSSELNVNALELDDSALYLCASSLKGTSYNEQFFGPGTRLTVL.